One and the same sample provided the 25 T cell receptor beta chains below, sequenced in a study of T-cell memory formation after mild COVID-19. TCRdb reprocessed the 5' RACE reads with MiXCR, giving one entry per CDR3 protein. The data hold around 500,000 distinct CDR3 sequences, with approximately 18% observed a single time. The sample was PBMCs or a T cell subset sorted from them (not recorded which). The source of these receptors is an adult woman who had mild COVID-19 (a few samples of this study predate the infection). Cell type and time point are not known.

This rearrangement joins TRBV12-3 or TRBV12-4 to TRBJ1-5; D is perhaps TRBD1 (5 bases). This CDR3 spans 15 amino acids. The germline V and J ends were trimmed by 4 bases and 4 bases, with 14 bases remaining between them. The CDR3 is CASSSGATENQPQHF. In nucleotides, the CDR3 is TGTGCCAGCAGTTCTGGGGCGACAGAGAATCAGCCCCAGCATTTT.

The V call is TRBV7-2, the J call TRBJ2-7; D unclear. The ends were cut back, 4 bases at V and 2 bases at J, with 15 bases in the middle. This CDR3 spans 15 amino acids. CDR1 is SGHTA, CDR2 FQGNSA, per germline. DNA for the CDR3: TGTGCCAGCAGCTCTCCGCCCCCTATCACCTACGAGCAGTACTTC. It codes for CASSSPPPITYEQYF.

V gene TRBV3-1 combines with J gene TRBJ2-1, with a possible D match to TRBD1 (6 bases). In germline, CDR1 is LGHDT, CDR2 YNNKEL (reference sequence). V lost 0 bases and J lost 4, with 10 bases in between. This CDR3 contains 15 residues. The DNA of the CDR3 is TGTGCCAGCAGCCAAGAACCAGGGGCGTACAATGAGCAGTTCTTC. Protein product: CASSQEPGAYNEQFF.

The chain has TRBV15 and TRBJ1-2; 7 bases line up with TRBD1. There are 15 residues in the CDR3. The trim removed 5 bases at V and 5 bases at J, leaving 11 bases unmatched. Germline CDR1 LNHNV, CDR2 YYDKDF (reference sequence). The CDR3 protein is CATSVGLGTDYGYTF. Written as DNA, the CDR3 is TGTGCCACCAGCGTCGGCCTCGGGACAGATTATGGCTACACCTTC. The whole variable domain, filled in from reference TRBV15 and TRBJ1-2, reads DAMVIQNPRYQVTQFGKPVTLSCSQTLNHNVMYWYQQKSSQAPKLLFHYYDKDFNNEADTPDNFQSRRPNTSFCFLDIRSPGLGDTAMYLCATSVGLGTDYGYTFGSGTRLTVV.

In this sample, this clonotype turned up a few times. The chain combines TRBV10-3 with TRBJ1-1; no clear D. The CDR3 runs to 13 residues. Germline CDR1 ENHRY, CDR2 SYGVKD. Trimming removed 2 bases from V and 6 bases from J, with 10 bases in between. CDR3 in amino acids: CAISEDPESEAFF. The DNA for the CDR3 is TGTGCCATCAGTGAGGATCCCGAGTCTGAAGCTTTCTTT.

J is TRBJ2-1 and V is TRBV24-1, with D possibly matching TRBD1 (6 bases). This CDR3 has 15 amino acids. V dropped 6 bases and J dropped 8 bases, with 19 bases sitting between them. Germline-derived CDR1 and CDR2 are KGHDR and SFDVKD. The DNA of the CDR3 is TGTGCCACCAGTTGGGGGCCCAGGGCGACTGATGAGCAGTTCTTC. Translating it yields CATSWGPRATDEQFF.

This clonotype appeared a few times. This sequence joins TRBV5-1 and TRBJ2-1; 9 bases map to TRBD2. Trimming cost V 2 bases and J 7 bases; bases outside gene matches: 13. Germline CDR1 and CDR2: SGHRS and YFSETQ. The CDR3 sequence is 17 residues long. CDR3 loop: CASSFFIGAGGPNEQFF. CDR3 sequence (DNA): TGCGCCAGCAGCTTTTTTATCGGAGCGGGAGGTCCTAATGAGCAGTTCTTC.

This chain joins TRBV6-5 and TRBJ1-1; tentatively, D is TRBD1 (5 bases). The CDR3 runs to 15 residues. The germline CDR1 and CDR2 sequences are MNHEY and SVGAGI. Trimming stripped 8 bases from V and 1 base from J, with 17 bases between. The CDR3 is CASLVTVGGNTEAFF. CDR3 sequence (DNA): TGTGCCAGCCTGGTCACAGTCGGGGGGAACACTGAAGCTTTCTTT.

The chain is built from TRBV4-2 and TRBJ2-5, with TRBD2 matching 12 bases. The CDR3 has 19 residues. J was trimmed by 5 bases and V by 4 bases; bases with no gene match: 17. Germline V gene data show CDR1 as LGHNA and CDR2 as YNFKEQ. CDR3 in DNA: TGTGCCAGCAGCCCAGGGCTAGCGGGGGGGCTCACCGTTCGGGAGACCCAGTACTTC. Amino acids: CASSPGLAGGLTVRETQYF.

This clonotype was seen a few times. This chain uses TRBV12-3 or TRBV12-4 with TRBJ1-5; D might be TRBD1 (5 bases). Trimming removed 3 bases from V and 1 base from J, with 19 bases in between. The CDR3 loop spans 18 amino acids. In DNA, the CDR3 is TGTGCCAGCAGTTTGCGGATCGGGGGGGGAACAAGCAATCAGCCCCAGCATTTT. Encoded protein: CASSLRIGGGTSNQPQHF.

The V gene is TRBV4-3, the J gene TRBJ2-3, with 13 positions matching TRBD2. From germline, CDR1 is LGHNA and CDR2 YSLEER. The CDR3 contains 19 residues. V gave up 3 bases and J gave up 5 bases; unmatched junction bases: 14. CDR3 DNA: TGCGCCAGCAGCCAGGCCGGGACTAGCGGGGTGAATATCAGAGATACGCAGTATTTT. The encoded protein is CASSQAGTSGVNIRDTQYF.

This clonotype was detected a few times. The chain has TRBV10-3 and TRBJ2-7, with no clear D. The CDR3 is made up of 14 amino acids. V lost 4 bases and J 2 bases, leaving 12 bases between the germline ends. CDR1 is ENHRY and CDR2 is SYGVKD in the germline V gene. The DNA of the CDR3 is TGTGCCATCAGTGTTTCGCCAGGACCCTACGAGCAGTACTTC. It codes for CAISVSPGPYEQYF.

This clonotype was counted ten times or more. This chain joins TRBV12-3 or TRBV12-4 and TRBJ2-3; TRBD2 might be the D (6 bases). V was trimmed by 1 base and J by 4 bases, leaving 6 bases between them. CDR3 length: 13 amino acids. The CDR3 DNA reads as TGTGCCAGCAGTTTAGGGGAGGCAGATACGCAGTATTTT. It encodes CASSLGEADTQYF.

In its sample, this clonotype was seen a few times. This CDR3 reads CASSYSDRGGQETQYF. In DNA form, the CDR3 reads TGTGCCAGCAGTTACTCCGACAGAGGGGGACAAGAGACCCAGTACTTC. J is TRBJ2-5 and V is TRBV6-5; tentatively, D is TRBD1 (6 bases). This CDR3 has 16 residues. V lost 0 bases to trimming and J lost 2 bases, with 13 bases between them. The germline gives CDR1 MNHEY, CDR2 SVGAGI.

The table lists this clonotype with a few counts. The chain joins TRBV5-4 to TRBJ2-6, with 7 nucleotides matching TRBD2. Trimming at V came to 0 bases and at J to 4 bases, leaving 4 bases not matched to a gene. The CDR3 sequence is 16 residues long. In germline, CDR1 is SGHNT, CDR2 YYREEE (reference sequence). In DNA form, the CDR3 reads TGTGCCAGCAGCTTGGCCGGGAGGTCCGGGGCCAACGTCCTGACTTTC. Encoded protein: CASSLAGRSGANVLTF.

This clonotype was recorded a few times. V gene TRBV2 combines with J gene TRBJ1-2; 7 bases align to TRBD1. Germline V gene lookup returns CDR1 SNHLY and CDR2 FYNNEI. This CDR3 spans 12 amino acids. J gave up 7 bases and V 8 bases, and 7 bases lay outside the gene matches. As DNA, the CDR3 is TGTGCCAGCTACCGACAGGGTGGTGGCTACACCTTC. Residues: CASYRQGGGYTF.

The chain carries TRBV3-1 and TRBJ2-2; no definite D call. The V gene lost 1 base and the J gene lost 0 bases, with 12 bases spanning the gap. This CDR3 comprises 17 residues. Germline CDR1 is LGHDT and CDR2 is YNNKEL (reference sequence). The CDR3 bases are TGTGCCAGCAGCCAAGTTGCTGGACCTTCGAACACCGGGGAGCTGTTTTTT. Protein sequence: CASSQVAGPSNTGELFF. The full variable domain, with the rest looked up from reference TRBV3-1 and TRBJ2-2, is DTAVSQTPKYLVTQMGNDKSIKCEQNLGHDTMYWYKQDSKKFLKIMFSYNNKELIINETVPNRFSPKSPDKAHLNLHINSLELGDSAVYFCASSQVAGPSNTGELFFGEGSRLTVL.

This clonotype has only a few counts. The V call is TRBV7-8, the J call TRBJ1-1; D is uncertain. V was cut by 2 bases and J by 1 base, with 11 bases left in between. CDR1 is SGHVS, CDR2 FQNEAQ, per germline. The CDR3 runs to 15 residues. Written as DNA, the CDR3 is TGTGCCAGCAGCTTATGGAGACACCCGAACACTGAAGCTTTCTTT. This translates into CASSLWRHPNTEAFF.

This clonotype has a handful of counts. J is TRBJ1-1 and V is TRBV12-3 or TRBV12-4, with D maybe TRBD1 (5 bases). The length of the CDR3 is 11 residues. V was clipped by 6 bases and J by 10 bases, with 12 bases between them. CDR3 region: CASSPGGGAFF. The CDR3, as DNA: TGTGCCAGCAGCCCCGGGGGGGGAGCTTTCTTT.

This clonotype was seen only a few times. This rearrangement joins TRBV5-4 to TRBJ1-4, with TRBD1 identical over 9 bases. Trimming at V came to 4 bases and at J to 6 bases, leaving 10 bases not matched to a gene. Germline CDR1 is SGHNT and CDR2 is YYREEE (reference sequence). The CDR3 has 16 amino acids. This chain's CDR3 is CASSPSPGQGDEKLFF. The CDR3 coding sequence is TGTGCCAGCAGCCCCTCACCGGGACAGGGCGATGAAAAACTGTTTTTT.

This clonotype was detected many times. The chain uses TRBV24-1 and TRBJ2-5; no clear D gene. Germline CDR1 and CDR2: KGHDR and SFDVKD. Deletions cut 3 bases from V and 9 bases from J, with 7 bases between. CDR3 length equals 11 residues. The CDR3, as DNA: TGTGCCACCAGTGATGGGGATCCCCAGTACTTC. Protein: CATSDGDPQYF.

At least ten counts were recorded for this clonotype. The chain couples TRBV7-2 to TRBJ1-1; maybe TRBD1 (5 bases). Germline CDR1 reads SGHTA; CDR2 reads FQGNSA. This CDR3 has 14 amino acids. V shed 4 bases and J shed 3 bases, with 12 bases lying between them. CDR3 bases: TGTGCCAGCAGCTCTTCCCCAGGGTACACTGAAGCTTTCTTT. It yields the protein CASSSSPGYTEAFF.

This clonotype was recorded many times. V usage is TRBV6-1 and J usage is TRBJ1-1, with D maybe TRBD1 (5 bases). Trimming pared 8 bases from V and 0 bases from J, leaving 10 bases between. The CDR3 totals 13 residues. CDR1 and CDR2 from the germline V gene are MNHNS and SASEGT. The CDR3 region has the DNA TGTGCCAGCCGGTCGGGGGTGAACACTGAAGCTTTCTTT. Protein product: CASRSGVNTEAFF.

This chain links TRBV20-1 with TRBJ1-5; TRBD1 agrees at 7 bases. Germline V CDR1 and CDR2: DFQATT, SNEGSKA (reference sequence). This CDR3 has 15 amino acids. With 6 bases clipped from V and 3 bases from J, the junction kept 11 bases outside the gene matches. DNA of the CDR3: TGCAGTGCCCCAAAGCAGGGGGGCTACAATCAGCCCCAGCATTTT. Translated, it gives CSAPKQGGYNQPQHF.

This clonotype has at least ten counts. The V and J genes are TRBV29-1 and TRBJ2-5; the D gene could be TRBD1 or TRBD2 (5 bases each). This CDR3 has 15 residues. Germline V CDR1 and CDR2: SQVTM, ANQGSEA. V lost 7 bases and J 0 bases, leaving 18 bases between the germline ends. The CDR3 region has the DNA TGCAGCGCTCGACCAGGGCTAGCTGACCAAGAGACCCAGTACTTC. Translated, it gives CSARPGLADQETQYF. The whole variable domain, remainder taken from reference TRBV29-1 and TRBJ2-5, is SAVISQKPSRDICQRGTSLTIQCQVDSQVTMMFWYRQQPGQSLTLIATANQGSEATYESGFVIDKFPISRPNLTFSTLTVSNMSPEDSSIYLCSARPGLADQETQYFGPGTRLLVL.